What follows is one TCR beta chain and its context. The data belong to a study of shared T cell receptors in the human thymus. Sequencing was performed with immunoSEQ multiplex PCR; in TCRdb, only in-frame clones are kept and a portion is missing. Among 600,000 or so clones, 80% to 90% were seen once, and the ten largest hold 0.0094%. Germline trimming cut 3 bases from V and 11 bases from J; bases unmatched to any gene: 4. The CDR3 totals 11 residues. Germline CDR1 and CDR2: SGHKS and YYEKEE (reference sequence). Another study also made use of these data, one on human thymus T cells. That paper adds: Donor material was obtained from healthy Finnish infants undergoing corrective surgery for congenital heart defects. Resections that were taken during corrective heart surgery supplied the thymus tissue. V and J genes seemed to be used with bias in thymic and blood repertoires. Overlap was high between thymic repertoires from unrelated individuals, as reported in related research.

Material: thymocytes. This receptor was obtained from a boy younger than two with a congenital heart defect. The chain links TRBV5-5 to TRBJ2-7; 8 nucleotides agree with TRBD2. The CDR3 nucleotides are TGTGCCAGCAGCTCGCTCGGGGGGGAGTACTTC. Translation: CASSSLGGEYF.